This T cell receptor (beta chain) was sequenced during a study of T cell responses to AZD1222 COVID-19 vaccine. Regarding the study as a whole: Seropositive status at baseline applied to only a handful of AZD1222 recipients. Nearly half of the spike-specific TCRs reportedly recognize variant regions that carry no mutations. Donors skewed white British and female; clonal diversity was possibly underestimated.

Data came from immunoSEQ multiplex PCR; TCRdb stores just in-frame clones and leaves some out. The sample lists about 110,000 clones, approximately 91% seen once, with over 10% in the top ten. Germline-derived CDR1 and CDR2 are MNHEY and SMNVEV (reference sequence). The CDR3 contains 14 residues. The germline V and J ends were trimmed by 4 bases and 1 base, with 11 bases remaining between them. Concerning this clone itself: Antigen specificity is unknown.

This TCR was sampled from an adult in good health. The rearrangement joins TRBV27 to TRBJ2-7; D is uncertain. The specimen comprised peripheral blood, sampled on day 0 of MenACWY control vaccination. CDR3 bases: TGTGCCAGCAGTTCCCACCTAAAGTCCTACGAGCAGTACTTC. Encoded protein: CASSSHLKSYEQYF.